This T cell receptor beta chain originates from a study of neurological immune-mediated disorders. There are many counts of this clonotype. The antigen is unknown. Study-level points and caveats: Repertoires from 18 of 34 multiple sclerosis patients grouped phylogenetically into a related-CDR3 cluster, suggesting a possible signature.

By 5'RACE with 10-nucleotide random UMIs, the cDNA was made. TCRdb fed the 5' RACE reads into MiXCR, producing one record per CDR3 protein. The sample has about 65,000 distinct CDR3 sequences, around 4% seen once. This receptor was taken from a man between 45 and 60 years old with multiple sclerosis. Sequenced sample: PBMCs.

As DNA, the CDR3 is TGTGCCAGCAGTTTGACACAAACTCACAATGAGCAGTTCTTC. Translated: CASSLTQTHNEQFF. The chain links TRBV12-3 or TRBV12-4 to TRBJ2-1; D gene ambiguous. Trimming left V 3 bases short and J 5 bases short, with 11 bases between. The length of the CDR3 is 14 residues.